Listed below are T cell receptor beta chains from one sample, sequenced in a study of regulatory T cells in long-lasting Graves disease. TCRdb re-called the multiplex PCR reads with MiXCR, one entry per CDR3 protein. The repertoire includes roughly 430,000 distinct CDR3 sequences, around 23% of them detected once, and over 11% sits in the top ten. Sample: peripheral blood mononuclear cells (PBMCs), taken when the disease was refractory, from a patient treated with antithyroid drugs. The receptors derive from a female donor with Graves disease. CDR3s include the opening cysteine and the closing phenylalanine or tryptophan. Fields, in order: clone size, J gene, D gene, V gene, CDR3 protein, CDR3 DNA. The D gene is left open where the match is weak. Part of the rows lack a size; the others show once, few, many or a class for expanded clones.

>-|TRBJ1-1|-|TRBV30
CAWTALGQGGAEAFF
TGTGCCTGGACGGCGCTGGGCCAGGGCGGGGCTGAAGCTTTCTTT
>few|TRBJ2-3|-|TRBV20-1
CSARLQFPADTQYF
TGCAGTGCTCGGCTTCAATTCCCCGCAGATACGCAGTATTTT
>many|TRBJ2-2|TRBD2|TRBV28
CASGRDYKNTGELFF
TGTGCCAGCGGCCGGGACTACAAGAACACCGGGGAGCTGTTTTTT
>many|TRBJ1-1|TRBD1|TRBV12-3/TRBV12-4
CASTMTGFTEAFF
TGTGCCAGCACCATGACAGGGTTCACTGAAGCTTTCTTT
>few|TRBJ1-1|TRBD1|TRBV10-3
CAISESGQGGLAFF
TGTGCCATCAGTGAGTCCGGGCAGGGGGGGTTAGCTTTCTTT
>many|TRBJ2-7|-|TRBV6-1
CASSENPGSYEQYF
TGTGCCAGCAGTGAAAACCCAGGGAGCTACGAGCAGTACTTC
>many|TRBJ1-6|-|TRBV28
CASSTHPLKSPLHF
TGTGCCAGCAGTACCCACCCCCTTAAGTCACCCCTCCACTTT
>-|TRBJ2-7|TRBD2|TRBV18
CASSAAGSSYEQYF
TGTGCCAGCTCAGCAGCGGGGTCCTCCTACGAGCAGTACTTC
>few|TRBJ2-2|-|TRBV28
CASSLTGNTGGLFF
TGTGCCAGCAGCTTGACAGGGAACACCGGGGGGCTGTTTTTT
>many|TRBJ1-5|-|TRBV5-1
CASSLGGENQPQHF
TGCGCCAGCAGCTTAGGAGGGGAAAATCAGCCCCAGCATTTT
>many|TRBJ1-4|-|TRBV28
CASSSGGASLEKLFF
TGTGCCAGCAGTTCGGGCGGGGCCAGCCTTGAAAAACTGTTTTTT
>-|TRBJ2-2|TRBD2|TRBV9
CASSVTSGRARGTGELFF
TGTGCCAGCAGCGTCACTAGCGGGAGGGCTCGTGGCACCGGGGAGCTGTTTTTT
>-|TRBJ2-7|TRBD2|TRBV7-9
CASSITGTSKTSYEQYF
TGTGCCAGCAGCATTACCGGGACTAGCAAAACATCCTACGAGCAGTACTTC
>many|TRBJ2-7|TRBD2|TRBV5-1
CASSFGSGRASEQYF
TGCGCCAGCAGCTTTGGTAGCGGGAGGGCCTCCGAGCAGTACTTC
>many|TRBJ2-5|-|TRBV7-2
CASSKTARGRGTQYF
TGTGCCAGCAGCAAGACTGCTAGGGGGAGAGGGACCCAGTACTTC
>many|TRBJ1-2|TRBD1|TRBV12-3/TRBV12-4
CASSRYGQANYGYTF
TGTGCCAGCAGTCGCTATGGACAGGCAAACTATGGCTACACCTTC
>many|TRBJ1-5|-|TRBV5-1
CASSEYGNPNQPQHF
TGCGCCAGCAGTGAGTATGGGAACCCCAATCAGCCCCAGCATTTT
>many|TRBJ2-2|TRBD1|TRBV3-1
CASSVTGRTGELFF
TGTGCCAGCAGCGTGACAGGGCGCACCGGGGAGCTGTTTTTT
>many|TRBJ2-5|-|TRBV30
CAYTGTASGEVETQYF
TGTGCCTATACCGGGACAGCTAGCGGAGAGGTGGAGACCCAGTACTTC
>many|TRBJ2-2|TRBD2|TRBV6-2/TRBV6-3
CASSYALAGAGAGELFF
TGTGCCAGCAGTTACGCCCTAGCGGGAGCGGGGGCCGGGGAGCTGTTTTTT
>few|TRBJ1-4|-|TRBV6-1
CASSVGRWGKLFF
TGTGCCAGCAGTGTTGGGCGCTGGGGGAAACTGTTTTTT
>many|TRBJ1-4|TRBD1|TRBV15
CATENVGDRVLEKLFF
TGTGCCACCGAGAATGTCGGGGACAGGGTGCTCGAAAAACTGTTTTTT
>few|TRBJ2-1|-|TRBV11-2
CASSFHNYEQFF
TGTGCCAGCAGCTTCCATAACTATGAGCAGTTCTTC
>-|TRBJ2-2|-|TRBV25-1
CASSASFLANTGKLFF
TGTGCCAGCAGTGCCTCCTTTCTCGCGAACACCGGGAAGCTGTTTTTT
>-|TRBJ1-3|-|TRBV5-4
CASSPGTMGSSGNTIYF
TGTGCCAGCAGCCCGGGGACAATGGGATCTTCTGGAAACACCATATATTTT
>many|TRBJ2-5|TRBD1|TRBV2
CATNSGGVETQYF
TGTGCCACAAACTCAGGGGGCGTGGAGACCCAGTACTTC